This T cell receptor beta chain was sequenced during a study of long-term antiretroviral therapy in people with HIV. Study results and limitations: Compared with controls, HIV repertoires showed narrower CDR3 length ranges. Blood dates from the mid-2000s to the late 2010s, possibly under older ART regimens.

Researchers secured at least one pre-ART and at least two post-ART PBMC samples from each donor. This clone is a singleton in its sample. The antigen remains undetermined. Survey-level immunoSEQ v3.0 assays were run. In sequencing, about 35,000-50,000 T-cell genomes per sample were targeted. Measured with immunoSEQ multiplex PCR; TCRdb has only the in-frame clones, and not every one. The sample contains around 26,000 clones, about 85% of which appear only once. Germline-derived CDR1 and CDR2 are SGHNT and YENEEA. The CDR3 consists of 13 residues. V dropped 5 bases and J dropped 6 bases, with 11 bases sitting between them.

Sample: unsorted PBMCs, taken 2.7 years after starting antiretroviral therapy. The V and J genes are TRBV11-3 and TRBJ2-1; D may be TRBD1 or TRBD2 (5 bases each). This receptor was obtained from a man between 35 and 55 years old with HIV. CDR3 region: CASSMGPPNEQFF. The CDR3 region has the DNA TGTGCCAGCAGCATGGGACCGCCCAATGAGCAGTTCTTC.